Listed here are 29 T cell receptor beta chains from one sample, sequenced in a study of control samples from healthy donors and cancer patients. The data were produced by immunoSEQ multiplex PCR, yet TCRdb's version contains in-frame clones alone and is incomplete. The sample lists over 150,000 clones, roughly 92% occurring once. The specimen sequenced was blood. The receptors derive from a woman aged 18-29 years in good health.

The chain couples TRBV24-1 to TRBJ1-1; TRBD1 matches at 10 bases. The V and J ends lost 2 bases and 10 bases, in that order; junction bases with no gene match: 3. The CDR3 extends over 13 amino acids. Germline CDR1 KGHDR, CDR2 SFDVKD. CDR3 in amino acids: CATSDSGQGRAFF. DNA of the CDR3: TGTGCCACCAGTGATTCGGGACAGGGGAGAGCTTTCTTT.

The chain combines TRBV18 with TRBJ2-5; TRBD1 agrees at 7 bases. Germline V gene data show CDR1 as KGHSH and CDR2 as LQKENI. Germline trimming cut 5 bases from V and 2 bases from J; bases unmatched to any gene: 5. The CDR3 runs 14 residues. For the CDR3, the DNA is TGTGCCAGCTCAAAGACAGGGCCTCAAGAGACCCAGTACTTC. Its protein is CASSKTGPQETQYF.

The gene calls are TRBV5-4 and TRBJ1-1; D remains unclear. This CDR3 is 13 amino acids long. Germline CDR1 and CDR2: SGHNT and YYREEE (reference sequence). The ends were cut back, 3 bases at V and 3 bases at J, with 9 bases in the middle. CDR3 region: CASSYSYDTEAFF. CDR3 DNA sequence: TGTGCCAGCAGCTATTCTTACGACACTGAAGCTTTCTTT.

V is TRBV3-1 (or the pseudogene TRBV3-2) and J is TRBJ1-1; D possibly corresponds to TRBD1 (6 bases). The CDR3 covers 12 residues. V was cut by 4 bases and J by 10 bases, with 13 bases left in between. Looked up from germline, CDR1 is LGHDT and CDR2 is YNNKEL (reference sequence). DNA of the CDR3: TGTGCCAGCAGCCCCTCTAAAGGGGGAGCTTTCTTT. The encoded protein is CASSPSKGGAFF.

The V gene is TRBV28, the J gene TRBJ1-2; D may be TRBD1 (5 bases). Germline assignment: CDR1 MDHEN and CDR2 SYDVKM. CDR3 size: 15 residues. V was pared by 3 bases and J by 5 bases, with 16 bases between. CDR3: CASSFMGVQPYGYTF. The CDR3 DNA follows: TGTGCCAGCAGTTTTATGGGGGTCCAGCCATATGGCTACACCTTC.

This clone is a singleton in its sample. The rearrangement uses TRBV6-5 and TRBJ1-5; a possible D gene is TRBD1 (5 bases). V was clipped by 0 bases and J by 4 bases, with 7 bases between them. CDR1 and CDR2 (germline): MNHEY, SVGAGI. CDR3 length equals 14 residues. Here the CDR3 reads CASSYSGLNQPQHF. The CDR3 coding sequence is TGTGCCAGCAGTTACTCGGGGCTTAATCAGCCCCAGCATTTT.

This sequence joins TRBV29-1 and TRBJ1-1, with unresolved D. The CDR3 extends over 13 amino acids. V shed 7 bases and J shed 0 bases, with 12 bases lying between them. Germline lookup yields CDR1 SQVTM and CDR2 ANQGSEA. The CDR3 reads CSDKDGVNTEAFF. In DNA form, the CDR3 reads TGCAGCGATAAGGACGGGGTGAACACTGAAGCTTTCTTT.

The genes are TRBV28 and TRBJ1-1, with D maybe TRBD1 (5 bases). The CDR3 length is 14 residues. The germline CDR1 and CDR2 sequences are MDHEN and SYDVKM. The germline V and J ends were trimmed by 2 bases and 4 bases, with 11 bases remaining between them. CDR3 in amino acids: CASSLGARVTEAFF. CDR3 sequence (DNA): TGTGCCAGCAGTTTAGGGGCCAGGGTCACTGAAGCTTTCTTT.

The chain employs TRBV13 and TRBJ2-1; D remains ambiguous. Trimming removed 4 bases from V and 4 bases from J, with 11 bases in between. This CDR3 spans 14 amino acids. Germline assignment: CDR1 PRHDT and CDR2 FYEKMQ (reference sequence). CDR3 nucleotide sequence: TGTGCCAGCAGCTCGAGGACCGGATACAATGAGCAGTTCTTC. Amino acid sequence: CASSSRTGYNEQFF. The whole variable domain, filled in from reference TRBV13 and TRBJ2-1, reads AAGVIQSPRHLIKEKRETATLKCYPIPRHDTVYWYQQGPGQDPQFLISFYEKMQSDKGSIPDRFSAQQFSDYHSELNMSSLELGDSALYFCASSSRTGYNEQFFGPGTRLTVL.

This rearrangement joins TRBV29-1 to TRBJ2-1, with D maybe TRBD2 (5 bases). The ends were cut back, 4 bases at V and 8 bases at J, with 9 bases in the middle. Germline CDR1 is SQVTM and CDR2 is ANQGSEA. The CDR3 totals 11 residues. CDR3 sequence: CSVAPGDEQFF. In DNA form, the CDR3 reads TGCAGCGTTGCGCCCGGGGATGAGCAGTTCTTC.

V usage is TRBV12-3 or TRBV12-4 and J usage is TRBJ1-4; D ambiguous. V lost 3 bases, J lost 7 bases, and 3 bases lay in between. CDR3 size: 11 residues. The CDR3 DNA reads TGTGCCAGCAGTTTCTTTGAAAAACTGTTTTTT. It codes for CASSFFEKLFF.

Here the CDR3 DNA reads TGTGCCAGCAGTTTATGGGGCAGGGGAACCAATCAGCCCCAGCATTTT. The encoded protein is CASSLWGRGTNQPQHF. The V and J genes are TRBV27 and TRBJ1-5; possible D gene TRBD1, 6 bases. CDR1 is MNHEY, CDR2 SMNVEV, per germline (reference sequence). The CDR3 is 16 residues long. V was trimmed by 1 base and J by 3 bases, leaving 13 bases between them.

The rearrangement links TRBV5-4 to TRBJ1-1, with D possibly matching TRBD1 (5 bases). The CDR3 consists of 13 residues. Trimming pared 6 bases from V and 1 base from J, leaving 10 bases between. CDR1 and CDR2 (germline): SGHNT, YYREEE (reference sequence). CDR3 in DNA: TGTGCCAGCATCGGGACGGCGAACACTGAAGCTTTCTTT. Protein sequence: CASIGTANTEAFF.

This sequence joins TRBV10-3 and TRBJ1-6, with D unclear. Germline V lookup: CDR1 ENHRY, CDR2 SYGVKD. This CDR3 has 13 amino acids. V lost 3 bases to trimming and J lost 4 bases, with 4 bases between them. CDR3 sequence: CAISDSYNSPLHF. DNA for the CDR3: TGTGCCATCAGTGACAGTTATAATTCACCCCTCCACTTT.

This clone appeared once. The V gene is TRBV6-2 or TRBV6-3, the J gene TRBJ2-2, with 7 bases fitting TRBD1. This CDR3 is 13 amino acids long. Germline lookup yields CDR1 MNHEY and CDR2 SVGEGT. V lost 6 bases, J lost 6 bases, and 4 bases stayed unmatched. The CDR3 sequence: CASSDRVPGELFF. In DNA form, the CDR3 reads TGTGCCAGCAGCGACAGGGTTCCCGGGGAGCTGTTTTTT.

This sequence joins TRBV25-1 and TRBJ2-4; D possibly uses TRBD1 or TRBD2 (5 bases each). The CDR3 totals 15 residues. Trimming took off 1 base at V and 0 bases at J, with 7 bases between the two ends. Germline V gene lookup returns CDR1 MGHDK and CDR2 SYGVNS. The CDR3 DNA is TGTGCCAGCAGTGAATTTGGGACAGCCAAAAACATTCAGTACTTC. This gives the protein CASSEFGTAKNIQYF.

The V call is TRBV11-3, the J call TRBJ2-1; D assignment may be TRBD1 or TRBD2 (5 bases each). Germline-derived CDR1 and CDR2 are SGHNT and YENEEA. The CDR3 length is 12 residues. V was cut by 4 bases and J by 10 bases, with 11 bases left in between. The CDR3 region is CASSWGPDEQFF. The DNA of the CDR3 is TGTGCCAGCAGCTGGGGACCTGACGAGCAGTTCTTC.

The CDR3, as DNA: TGTGCCAGCAGTTACGGGGGGACAGGGAGTTCACCCCTCCACTTT. This translates into CASSYGGTGSSPLHF. The chain has TRBV6-5 and TRBJ1-6; 9 positions agree with TRBD1. This CDR3 comprises 15 residues. Losses at the gene ends were 2 bases for V and 9 bases for J; bases not matched to a gene: 5. The V gene's germline CDR1 is MNHEY and CDR2 SVGAGI.

V and J are TRBV10-3 and TRBJ1-1; D not resolved. The CDR3 sequence is 11 residues long. V was trimmed by 6 bases and J by 0 bases, leaving 2 bases between them. Germline values: CDR1 ENHRY, CDR2 SYGVKD. The CDR3: CAIRMNTEAFF. DNA for the CDR3: TGTGCCATCAGGATGAACACTGAAGCTTTCTTT.

The rearrangement uses TRBV18 and TRBJ2-3, with 15 bases lining up with TRBD2. Losses at the gene ends were 3 bases for V and 1 base for J; bases not matched to a gene: 2. This CDR3 spans 17 amino acids. The germline V gene encodes CDR1 KGHSH and CDR2 LQKENI. CDR3 in amino acids: CASSPGLAGGRTDTQYF. CDR3 sequence (DNA): TGTGCCAGCTCACCCGGACTAGCGGGGGGGCGCACAGATACGCAGTATTTT.

The CDR3 region is CASSQEWLAGGASTDTQYF. CDR3 sequence (DNA): TGTGCCAGCAGCCAAGAGTGGCTAGCGGGGGGCGCCAGCACAGATACGCAGTATTTT. The rearrangement links TRBV4-2 to TRBJ2-3; TRBD2 aligns across 11 bases. The V segment lost 0 bases and the J segment 0 bases; nucleotides outside the gene matches: 8. CDR3 length: 19 residues. In germline, CDR1 is LGHNA, CDR2 YNFKEQ.

This chain uses TRBV7-2 with TRBJ1-1, with D possibly being TRBD1 (6 bases). Germline V lookup: CDR1 SGHTA, CDR2 FQGNSA. The CDR3 covers 14 residues. The V gene lost 3 bases and the J gene lost 0 bases, with 8 bases spanning the gap. In DNA form, the CDR3 reads TGTGCCAGCAGCTTGCACAGGGTGAACACTGAAGCTTTCTTT. Amino acids: CASSLHRVNTEAFF. The full variable domain, completed using reference TRBV7-2 and TRBJ1-1, is GAGVSQSPSNKVTEKGKDVELRCDPISGHTALYWYRQSLGQGLEFLIYFQGNSAPDKSGLPSDRFSAERTGGSVSTLTIQRTQQEDSAVYLCASSLHRVNTEAFFGQGTRLTVV.

The gene calls are TRBV28 and TRBJ1-2; the D gene is possibly TRBD1 (5 bases). V lost 6 bases and J 8 bases, leaving 10 bases between the germline ends. The CDR3 is 11 residues long. CDR1 and CDR2 from the germline V gene are MDHEN and SYDVKM. The CDR3 DNA sequence: TGTGCCAGCAGGGTCGGGGGGGGCTACACCTTC. Translated: CASRVGGGYTF.

This chain uses TRBV29-1 with TRBJ1-3; 7 nucleotides line up with TRBD1. Per germline, CDR1 SQVTM and CDR2 ANQGSEA. V gave up 3 bases and J gave up 2 bases; unmatched junction bases: 1. This CDR3 region has 13 residues. This CDR3 is CSVDTGAGNTIYF. CDR3 DNA: TGCAGCGTTGACACAGGGGCTGGAAACACCATATATTTT. Based on the CDR3 plus reference TRBV29-1 and TRBJ1-3, the full variable domain is SAVISQKPSRDICQRGTSLTIQCQVDSQVTMMFWYRQQPGQSLTLIATANQGSEATYESGFVIDKFPISRPNLTFSTLTVSNMSPEDSSIYLCSVDTGAGNTIYFGEGSWLTVV.

There are a few counts of this clone. The V and J genes are TRBV2 and TRBJ1-5, with 7 bases that match TRBD1. Germline trimming cut 4 bases from V and 4 bases from J; bases unmatched to any gene: 4. CDR1 SNHLY and CDR2 FYNNEI come from the germline V gene. The CDR3 contains 14 residues. CDR3 sequence (DNA): TGTGCCAGCAGTGTTGAGGGGGCAAATCAGCCCCAGCATTTT. Its protein product is CASSVEGANQPQHF.

The chain carries TRBV18 and TRBJ2-3; 8 nucleotides align to TRBD2. Trimming took 5 bases from V and 3 from J; bases not matched to a gene: 7. The CDR3 consists of 15 residues. Per the germline V gene, CDR1 is KGHSH and CDR2 is LQKENI. The CDR3 loop reads CASSESGGETDTQYF. CDR3 nucleotides: TGTGCCAGCTCAGAGAGCGGGGGAGAGACAGATACGCAGTATTTT.

The genes are TRBV7-8 and TRBJ1-3; unclear D gene. The CDR3 runs 14 residues. V was shortened by 10 bases and J by 0 bases, with 13 bases between the two germline ends. Germline V gene sequence: CDR1 SGHVS, CDR2 FQNEAQ. CDR3 sequence (DNA): TGTGCCACCCAAGCCACCAACTCTGGAAACACCATATATTTT. Its translation is CATQATNSGNTIYF.

A note on this clone: Other DNA sequences within the sample encode an identical CDR3. This chain links TRBV12-3 or TRBV12-4 with TRBJ1-3; D gene uncertain. Trimming stripped 3 bases from V and 0 bases from J, with 3 bases between. The CDR3 is made up of 13 amino acids. The chain's CDR3 is CASSFSSGNTIYF. The CDR3 nucleotides are TGTGCCAGCAGTTTTTCCTCTGGAAACACCATATATTTT.

Only one count was recorded for this clone. The V gene is TRBV19, the J gene TRBJ2-5; no reliable D call. This CDR3 has 14 residues. Germline V lookup: CDR1 LNHDA, CDR2 SQIVND (reference sequence). V was shortened by 5 bases and J by 5 bases, with 15 bases between the two germline ends. The chain's CDR3 is CASSLHGRSETQYF. CDR3 coding DNA: TGTGCCAGTAGTTTACACGGACGGTCTGAGACCCAGTACTTC.